There are a few counts of the clone carrying this T cell receptor (beta chain). One end of the junction is discordant with germline, which a read error may explain. A minimum of 5 micrograms of total RNA was extracted per sample. The germline V gene has CDR1 DFQATT and CDR2 SNEGSKA (reference sequence). The CDR3 length is 16 residues. This sample was included in a study of blood T cells in healthy people across ages. Together with a sample-barcoded 5' primer, a J-beta primer mix was included in a second PCR lasting roughly 6 to 12 cycles. TCRdb used MiXCR to reprocess the 5' RACE reads, holding one entry per CDR3 protein. The table includes hundreds of thousands of distinct CDR3 sequences, 24% detected once. Separately, the same data were catalogued under a study of T cells of mothers and their children. Turning to that study: The study obtained over 8 million TCR beta CDR3 reads per mother and around 2.7 million per child. Similar effects of thymic selection on TCR recombination output were recorded in related and unrelated pairs. Related mother-child pairs shared slightly more overlap than unrelated pairs, but the difference was non-significant.

The sequencing input was blood. The chain has TRBV20-1 and TRBJ1-2; 8 bases are a match to TRBD1. This receptor was taken from a boy aged 10-17 years in good health. The CDR3 loop is CSAPLTRTGRDYDYTF. The CDR3 DNA follows: TGCAGTGCCCCCCTTACTCGGACAGGGAGGGACTATGACTACACCTTC.